Sequencing of this T cell receptor beta chain was carried out in a study of beta chain features in type 1 diabetes. Points on this clone: Antigen specificity is unknown. This same CDR3 is encoded by further DNA sequences in the sample.

V lost 6 bases and J lost 1, with 7 bases in between. Germline lookup yields CDR1 KGHSH and CDR2 LQKENI. There are 13 residues in the CDR3. All of the isolated RNA was reverse transcribed, so expressed TCRB transcripts were sequenced. Clones were sequenced by immunoSEQ multiplex PCR, and TCRdb holds only the in-frame ones, with some missing. The table lists around 110,000 clones, about 15% of them singletons, with over 2% in the top ten. Regarding the study as a whole: Whether TCRB rearrangement is influenced by HLA type went unresolved here. The study found moderately but significantly shorter TCRB CDR3s in all four CD4+ subsets of Type 1 diabetes patients. Overrepresentation of cells with high TCR expression could result from cDNA sequencing. The similarity of naive, central memory and Treg TCRB repertoires appeared greater among patients than among healthy donors.

This clonotype was obtained from a man under 40 with type 1 diabetes. The sequenced material came from central memory CD4+ T cells from blood. V gene TRBV18 combines with J gene TRBJ1-5; no definite D call. Here the CDR3 DNA reads TGTGCCAGCTCGCCTGGGAGCAATCAGCCCCAGCATTTT. The encoded protein is CASSPGSNQPQHF.